This section outlines one T cell receptor (beta chain) sequence together with its context. Its target is not known. These data come from a study of shared clonotypes between healthy human individuals. Replicate PCRs run on sorted subsets employed around 200 ng DNA, about 27,000 T cell genomes. This table comes from immunoSEQ multiplex PCR, and its TCRdb copy is limited to in-frame clones, with some not included. This sample yields about 1.1 million clones, of which 75% to 85% are seen a single time; 0.5% to 0.65% belongs to the top ten. Per germline, CDR1 SGHTA and CDR2 FQGTGA. The CDR3 is 14 amino acids. V lost 6 bases and J lost 7; bases outside the gene matches: 8. Study-level points and caveats: The study found lower generation probabilities in non-shared clonotypes than in those shared by all four donors. The expectation was that sequencing depth would affect clonotype sharing among donors. Sharing across four donors was seen in 4.5% to 6.5% of naive CD4 clonotypes.

The sample was memory CD4+ T cells from PBMCs. The subset was: CD45RA-negative fraction. The V gene is TRBV7-3, the J gene TRBJ2-1, with 8 nucleotides matching TRBD2. The receptor's source is a man younger than 35 in good health. Some clones in this sample may be carry-over from other donors' samples. CDR3: CASRSGGPRNEQFF. The CDR3 region has the DNA TGTGCCAGCAGGTCGGGAGGGCCGAGGAATGAGCAGTTCTTC.